The text below deals with one T cell receptor beta chain. Its antigen is still unknown. This specimen belongs to a study of identical twins. The study, taken as a whole, reports: Fewer insertions characterized abundant cord blood beta clonotypes, whereas memory repertoires showed none. Within twin pairs, the out-of-frame alpha sequences they shared showed excess low generation probability. In drawing conclusions, the study used cross-sectional statistical analysis and did not follow the same donors.

This CDR3 has 15 residues. V was pared by 6 bases and J by 8 bases, with 17 bases between. Germline assignment: CDR1 MNHEY and CDR2 SVGEGT. Carrying unique molecular identifiers, the cDNA also gained a universal primer site through template switching. TCRdb independently ran MiXCR on the 5' RACE reads; one entry per CDR3 protein. The top ten clones hold over 0.25% of a sample with approximately 1.8 million distinct CDR3 sequences, under 35% of them seen once. This receptor was obtained from a newborn girl in good health. This chain links TRBV6-2 or TRBV6-3 with TRBJ1-6, with D perhaps TRBD1 (6 bases). The specimen was cord blood. DNA for the CDR3: TGTGCCAGCAGCCCCTACGCAGGGGAGTATTCACCCCTCCACTTT. Amino acids: CASSPYAGEYSPLHF.